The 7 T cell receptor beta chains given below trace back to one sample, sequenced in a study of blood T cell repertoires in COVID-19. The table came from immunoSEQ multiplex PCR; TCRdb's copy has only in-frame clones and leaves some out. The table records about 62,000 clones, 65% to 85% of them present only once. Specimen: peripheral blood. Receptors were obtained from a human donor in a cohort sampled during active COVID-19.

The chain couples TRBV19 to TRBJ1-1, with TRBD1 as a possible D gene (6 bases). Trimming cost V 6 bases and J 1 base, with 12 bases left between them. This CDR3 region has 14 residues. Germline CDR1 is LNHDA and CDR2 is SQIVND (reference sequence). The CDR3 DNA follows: TGTGCCAGTAGCACCAACAGGGAGAACACTGAAGCTTTCTTT. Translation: CASSTNRENTEAFF.

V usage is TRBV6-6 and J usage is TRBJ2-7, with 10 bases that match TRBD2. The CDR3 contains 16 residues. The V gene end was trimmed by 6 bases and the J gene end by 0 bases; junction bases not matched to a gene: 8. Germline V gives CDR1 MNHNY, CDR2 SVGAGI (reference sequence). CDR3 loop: CASSRSGTSVSYEQYF. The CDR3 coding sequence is TGTGCCAGCAGCCGATCCGGGACTAGCGTCTCCTACGAGCAGTACTTC.

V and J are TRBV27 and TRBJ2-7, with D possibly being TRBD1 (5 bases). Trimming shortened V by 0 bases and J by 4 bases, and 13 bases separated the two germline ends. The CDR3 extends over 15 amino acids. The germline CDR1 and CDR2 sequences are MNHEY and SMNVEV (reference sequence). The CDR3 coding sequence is TGTGCCAGCAGTTTATCGTTTCGGACATCTTACGAGCAGTACTTC. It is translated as CASSLSFRTSYEQYF.

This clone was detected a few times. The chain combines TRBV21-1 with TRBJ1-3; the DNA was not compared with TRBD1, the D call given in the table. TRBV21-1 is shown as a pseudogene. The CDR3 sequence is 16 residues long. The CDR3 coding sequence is TGTGCCAGCAGAAAGAGGGGTGGGGGCGCAGGAAACACCATATATTTT. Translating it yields CASRKRGGGAGNTIYF.

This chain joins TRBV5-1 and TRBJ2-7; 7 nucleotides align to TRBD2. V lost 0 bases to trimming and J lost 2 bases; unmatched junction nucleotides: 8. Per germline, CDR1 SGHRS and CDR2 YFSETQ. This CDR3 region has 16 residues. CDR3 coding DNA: TGCGCCAGCAGCTTGGCCGGCGCGGGGGTAGCCTACGAGCAGTACTTC. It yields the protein CASSLAGAGVAYEQYF.

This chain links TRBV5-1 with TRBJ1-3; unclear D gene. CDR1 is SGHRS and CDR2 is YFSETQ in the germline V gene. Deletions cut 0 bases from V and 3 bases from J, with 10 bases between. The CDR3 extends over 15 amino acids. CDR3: CASSLAAGYGNTIYF. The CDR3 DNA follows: TGCGCCAGCAGCTTGGCCGCGGGGTATGGAAACACCATATATTTT.

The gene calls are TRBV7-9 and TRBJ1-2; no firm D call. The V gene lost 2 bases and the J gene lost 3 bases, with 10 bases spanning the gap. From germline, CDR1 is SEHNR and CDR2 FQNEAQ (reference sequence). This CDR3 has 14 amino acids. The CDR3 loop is CASSLSSGDYGYTF. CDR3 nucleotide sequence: TGTGCCAGCAGCTTATCGTCCGGGGACTATGGCTACACCTTC.